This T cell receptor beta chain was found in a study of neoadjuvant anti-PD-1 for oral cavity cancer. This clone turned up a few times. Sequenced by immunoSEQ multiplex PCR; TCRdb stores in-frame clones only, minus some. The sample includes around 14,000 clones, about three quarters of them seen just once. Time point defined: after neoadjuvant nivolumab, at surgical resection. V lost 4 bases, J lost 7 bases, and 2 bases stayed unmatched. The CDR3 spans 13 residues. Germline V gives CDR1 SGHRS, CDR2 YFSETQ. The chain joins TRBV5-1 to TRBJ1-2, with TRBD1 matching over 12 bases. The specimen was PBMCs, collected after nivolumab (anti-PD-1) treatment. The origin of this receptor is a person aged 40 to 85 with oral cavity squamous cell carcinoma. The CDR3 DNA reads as TGCGCCAGCAGCCTGGGACAGGGGGCTGGCTACACCTTC. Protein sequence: CASSLGQGAGYTF.